These T cell receptor beta chains were read from a single sample in a study of cytomegalovirus exposure and HLA in healthy donors. Clones were sequenced by immunoSEQ multiplex PCR, and TCRdb holds only the in-frame ones, with some missing. The sample includes 150,000 to 200,000 clones, roughly 82% seen only once; the top ten take roughly 1.5%. Sequencing input: PBMCs. Receptors were obtained from a young woman in good health and CMV-seronegative. The CDR3 runs from the conserved cysteine through the conserved F or W. The D gene is left open where the match is weak. Clone size is given for some rows only: seen once, a few or many times, or a class if the clone is expanded.

V	D	J	size	CDR3	DNA
TRBV4-1	TRBD1	TRBJ2-7	.	CASSQVEVGRGPYEQYF	TGCGCCAGCAGCCAAGTCGAAGTGGGCAGGGGGCCGTACGAGCAGTACTTC
TRBV11-2	TRBD1	TRBJ1-1	.	CASSVRQGVTEAFF	TGTGCCAGCAGCGTAAGACAGGGGGTCACTGAAGCTTTCTTT
TRBV7-2	TRBD2	TRBJ2-7	once	CASSHRASGSIFYEQYF	TGTGCCAGCAGCCATCGGGCTAGCGGGAGTATTTTCTACGAGCAGTACTTC
TRBV30	.	TRBJ2-5	.	CAWSVLSWGEEQYF	TGTGCCTGGAGTGTACTCAGTTGGGGCGAGGAGCAGTACTTC
TRBV7-8	TRBD1	TRBJ2-2	.	CASSTPGQISTGELFF	TGTGCCAGCAGCACCCCGGGACAGATTTCCACCGGGGAGCTGTTTTTT
TRBV7-9	TRBD1	TRBJ2-5	.	CASSPETGAQETQYF	TGTGCCAGCAGCCCCGAGACAGGGGCGCAAGAGACCCAGTACTTC
TRBV7-6	.	TRBJ1-1	few	CASSLGGRTEAFF	TGTGCCAGCAGCTTAGGGGGCAGGACTGAAGCTTTCTTT
TRBV6-6	TRBD1	TRBJ1-1	.	CASSSDRENTEAFF	TGTGCCAGCAGTTCGGACAGGGAGAACACTGAAGCTTTCTTT
TRBV12-5	TRBD2	TRBJ2-7	.	CASGPSRASGSEQYF	TGTGCTAGTGGGCCCAGTAGGGCTAGCGGGTCCGAGCAGTACTTC
TRBV7-9	.	TRBJ2-1	once	CASSLDTYNEQFF	TGTGCCAGCAGCTTGGACACCTACAATGAGCAGTTCTTC
TRBV11-2	TRBD2	TRBJ2-3	.	CASSLAFGTSSWYTDTQYF	TGTGCCAGCAGCTTAGCTTTCGGGACTAGTAGTTGGTACACAGATACGCAGTATTTT